This is a list of T cell receptor beta chains from one sample in a study of Graves' ophthalmopathy and Graves' hyperthyroidism. Each CDR3 protein is one row after TCRdb ran MiXCR on the multiplex PCR reads. The sample lists approximately 540,000 distinct CDR3 sequences, approximately 35% occurring once. Sequencing was done on a sample of peripheral blood or thyroid tissue (not recorded which). These TCRs come from an adult man with Graves' hyperthyroidism. CDR3s include the opening cysteine and the closing phenylalanine or tryptophan. The D gene is left open where the match is weak. Expanded clones are given a class, and other clones once, few, many or no size at all.

TRBV7-6	.	TRBJ1-1	many	CASSLASSRGTLHTEAFF	TGTGCCAGCAGCTTGGCGTCCTCACGGGGGACCTTGCACACTGAAGCTTTCTTT
TRBV25-1	.	TRBJ1-6	.	CASSASIPGGRLSPLHF	TGTGCCAGCAGTGCTAGCATCCCGGGGGGTAGGCTTTCACCCCTCCACTTT
TRBV2	.	TRBJ1-2	.	CASSEEGAGYYGYTF	TGTGCCAGCAGTGAAGAGGGCGCGGGTTACTATGGCTACACCTTC
TRBV5-8	.	TRBJ2-2	few	CASSPVASANTGELFF	TGTGCCAGCAGCCCAGTCGCCAGCGCGAACACCGGGGAGCTGTTTTTT
TRBV10-3	TRBD1	TRBJ2-2	many	CAISGTGGVNTGELFF	TGTGCCATCAGTGGGACAGGGGGAGTGAACACCGGGGAGCTGTTTTTT
TRBV25-1	.	TRBJ1-1	once	CASSPLLMTEAFF	TGCGCCAGCTCACCGCTGTTAATGACTGAAGCTTTCTTT
TRBV20-1	TRBD1	TRBJ2-7	.	CSARDSGQTYEQYF	TGCAGTGCTAGAGATTCGGGACAGACCTACGAGCAGTACTTC
TRBV4-2	.	TRBJ1-4	.	CASSQGRGPTNEKLFF	TGTGCCAGCAGCCAAGGACGAGGGCCCACTAATGAAAAACTGTTTTTT
TRBV7-8	.	TRBJ2-5	medium-sized	CASSPAETQYF	TGTGCCAGCAGCCCAGCGGAGACCCAGTACTTC
TRBV10-2	TRBD2	TRBJ2-1	few	CASSSSGDYNEQFF	TGCGCCAGCAGTTCTAGCGGGGACTACAATGAGCAGTTCTTC